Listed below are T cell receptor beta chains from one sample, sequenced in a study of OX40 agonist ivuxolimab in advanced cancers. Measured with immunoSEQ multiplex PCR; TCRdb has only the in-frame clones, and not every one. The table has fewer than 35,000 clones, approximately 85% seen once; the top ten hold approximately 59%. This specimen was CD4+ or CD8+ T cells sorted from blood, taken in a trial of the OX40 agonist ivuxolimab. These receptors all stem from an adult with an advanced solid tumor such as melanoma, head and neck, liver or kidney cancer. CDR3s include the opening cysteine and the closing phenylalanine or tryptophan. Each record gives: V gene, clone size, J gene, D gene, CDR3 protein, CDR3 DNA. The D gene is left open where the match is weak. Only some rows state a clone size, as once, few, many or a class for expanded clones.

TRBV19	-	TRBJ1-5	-	CASKEARRTAINQPQHF	TGTGCCAGTAAGGAAGCTAGAAGAACAGCTATAAATCAGCCCCAGCATTTT
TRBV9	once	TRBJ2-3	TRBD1	CASSATGGGTDTQYF	TGTGCCAGCAGCGCGACAGGGGGCGGCACAGATACGCAGTATTTT
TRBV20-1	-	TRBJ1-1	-	CSVVLNTEAFF	TGCAGCGTTGTGTTGAACACTGAAGCTTTCTTT
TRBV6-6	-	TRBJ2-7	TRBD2	CASSYSLAGGDEQYF	TGTGCCAGCAGTTACTCCCTAGCGGGGGGAGACGAGCAGTACTTC
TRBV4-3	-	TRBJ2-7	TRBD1	CASSQGTGLTYEQYF	TGCGCCAGCAGCCAAGGGACAGGTCTTACCTACGAGCAGTACTTC
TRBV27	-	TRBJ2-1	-	CASGISGSSYNEQFF	TGTGCCAGCGGAATAAGCGGAAGCTCCTACAATGAGCAGTTCTTC
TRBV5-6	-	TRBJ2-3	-	CASSLEGDDGTQYF	TGTGCCAGCAGCTTGGAGGGGGACGACGGTACGCAGTATTTT
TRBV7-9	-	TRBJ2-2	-	CASSLERVVNTGELFF	TGTGCCAGCAGCTTAGAACGGGTCGTGAACACCGGGGAGCTGTTTTTT
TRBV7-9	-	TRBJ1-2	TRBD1	CASIPQGQLNYGYTF	TGTGCCAGCATCCCTCAGGGACAGTTAAACTATGGCTACACCTTC
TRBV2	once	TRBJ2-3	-	CASIRRRAYTDTQYF	TGTGCCAGCATAAGGAGGAGGGCATACACAGATACGCAGTATTTT
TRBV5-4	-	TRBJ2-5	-	CASSSAQASAYQETQYF	TGTGCCAGCAGCTCAGCACAGGCGAGCGCTTACCAAGAGACCCAGTACTTC
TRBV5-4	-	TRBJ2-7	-	CASSLERGLYEQYF	TGTGCCAGCAGCTTGGAACGGGGCCTCTACGAGCAGTACTTC
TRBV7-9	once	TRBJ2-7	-	CASSLVGPTGASSYEQYF	TGTGCCAGCAGCTTAGTCGGACCTACCGGGGCCTCCTCCTACGAGCAGTACTTC
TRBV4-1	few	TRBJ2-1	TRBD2	CASMPEGLAGGNNEQFF	TGCGCCAGCATGCCCGAGGGACTAGCGGGGGGTAACAATGAGCAGTTCTTC
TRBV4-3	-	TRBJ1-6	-	CASSHLQAPNSPLHF	TGCGCCAGCAGCCACCTACAGGCCCCCAATTCACCCCTCCACTTT
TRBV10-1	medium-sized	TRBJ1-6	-	CASSARGGDGASPLHF	TGCGCCAGCAGCGCCCGGGGTGGGGACGGAGCTTCACCCCTCCACTTT